This T cell receptor beta chain was sequenced in a study of blood T cell repertoires in COVID-19 (dated by TCRdb to 2018 to 2021). With respect to the entire study: Collaborator samples came from the United States, Italy and Spain and covered acute and convalescent phases of COVID-19. The prospective study material was composed of cDNA or gDNA derived from T cells, B-cell-depleted T cells, or PBMCs. Subjects who had been exposed to COVID-19, were actively infected with it, or had recovered from it provided the deeply sampled blood TCRbeta repertoires that made up the dataset. The repertoires were released in a freely available public database intended as a resource for research on the immune response to SARS-CoV-2. The samples were drawn from the first 160 participants of the ongoing ImmuneRACE study and from over a thousand subjects provided by 6 global collaborators. Sample metadata almost always included a de-identified subject ID, COVID-19 status, age in years and sex. Where HLA class I and class II types were available, the types were taken from metadata supplied by the sample provider, not from assay-based typing. Points the paper makes about the study in general: How much clinical and demographic metadata was included differed by source and by participant, and the metadata was provided uncurated.

Whole blood was collected in K2EDTA tubes by collaborating institutions according to the institutions' own protocols. Collaborator samples were shipped for TCRbeta analysis as frozen whole blood, isolated PBMCs, or DNA extracted from either sample type. The CDR3 starts with the cysteine, ends with the phenylalanine, and has 14 residues. Kept here is only the CDR3 DNA, which spans 42 bases and is read in frame from base 1. The junction carries 17 bases between V and J, which are trimmed by 5 bases and 7 bases respectively. The germline V gene (reference sequence) specifies PRHDT as CDR1 and FYEKMQ as CDR2. Comments on this clone: The clone's antigen remains unknown. Within one base of it there is no much larger clone, and no base qualities were kept.

The immunoSEQ Assay, a bias-controlled multiplex PCR, was used to amplify TCRbeta CDR3 regions from genomic DNA. From the authors' description of their analysis: Within the assay, amplification of reference gene primers was used to estimate how many nucleated cells each sample contained. To quantify the absolute abundance of each unique TCRbeta CDR3 rearrangement, sequence reads were collapsed and filtered. For each sample, productive Simpson clonality was calculated as the square root of Simpson's diversity index across productive rearrangements. TCRdb limited this immuneACCESS table to in-frame rearrangements with V and J called. A share of clones is missing; checked studies link under half to unresolved V genes, and the rest is unexplained. The D gene and trimming were derived from the DNA, and the V and J assignments and clone size from that table. A total of approximately 110,000 clones appear in this sample, roughly 70% of them only once. Approximately 0.86% of the sample lies in the top ten.

The receptor was isolated from a human donor with acute or convalescent COVID-19. The donor label of this sample is uncertain. The V and J genes are TRBV13 and TRBJ1-1, and perhaps TRBD1 as D gene, on 5 matching bases. Specimen: peripheral blood. This receptor carries the CDR3 CASSTDLGGGEAFF. The DNA is TGTGCCAGCAGCACCGACCTCGGGGGAGGTGAAGCTTTCTTT.